The 26 T cell receptor beta chains reported below all come from one sample, sequenced in a study of cytomegalovirus exposure and HLA in healthy donors. TCRdb's table, derived via immunoSEQ multiplex PCR, lists solely in-frame clones and lacks some. Of fewer than 250,000 clones detected, about nine tenths appear once; the ten largest clones hold 1.5% to 2.5%. Sequencing input: PBMCs. The receptors shown here come from a woman between 18 and 29 years old in good health and CMV-seropositive.

The rearrangement links TRBV7-9 to TRBJ2-5, with 8 bases that match TRBD1. CDR1 is SEHNR, CDR2 FQNEAQ, per germline (reference sequence). The CDR3 totals 15 residues. V lost 1 base, J lost 4 bases, and 5 bases stayed unmatched. CDR3 amino acids: CASSLVTGGIETQYF. CDR3 bases: TGTGCCAGCAGCTTAGTCACAGGGGGTATAGAGACCCAGTACTTC.

This clone has a single count. The chain recombines TRBV9 with TRBJ2-2; D unclear. Trimming removed 3 bases at V and 4 bases at J, with 13 bases between. CDR1 and CDR2 (germline): SGDLS, YYNGEE. This CDR3 has 15 residues. CDR3 DNA sequence: TGTGCCAGCAGCGAGGCCTTAGCCTCCACCGGGGAGCTGTTTTTT. Its translation is CASSEALASTGELFF. Using reference TRBV9 and TRBJ2-2 for the parts outside the CDR3, the full variable domain is DSGVTQTPKHLITATGQRVTLRCSPRSGDLSVYWYQQSLDQGLQFLIQYYNGEERAKGNILERFSAQQFPDLHSELNLSSLELGDSALYFCASSEALASTGELFFGEGSRLTVL.

The gene calls are TRBV12-5 and TRBJ2-2, with TRBD2 identical over 15 bases. The germline V gene has CDR1 LGHNT and CDR2 FRNRAP. The CDR3 is made up of 19 amino acids. J was trimmed by 3 bases and V by 1 base; bases with no gene match: 6. For the CDR3, the DNA is TGTGCTAGTGGTTTGGGAAAAGGACTAGCGGGAGGGGACACCGGGGAGCTGTTTTTT. The encoded protein is CASGLGKGLAGGDTGELFF.

The chain links TRBV15 to TRBJ2-3, with a weak D call TRBD2 (7 bases). Looked up from germline, CDR1 is LNHNV and CDR2 is YYDKDF (reference sequence). The CDR3 covers 18 residues. V was shortened by 3 bases and J by 3 bases, with 22 bases between the two germline ends. The CDR3 DNA reads TGTGCCACCAGCAGGTGGGGGGAGGGGGTGTTAAGTACAGATACGCAGTATTTT. Translation gives CATSRWGEGVLSTDTQYF.

The CDR3, as DNA: TGTGCCAGCAGTCGGACGACGGACTACCCTGGAAACACCATATATTTT. Its protein is CASSRTTDYPGNTIYF. The V call is TRBV11-1, the J call TRBJ1-3; no definite D call. Germline assignment: CDR1 SGHAT and CDR2 FQDESV (reference sequence). This CDR3 has 16 amino acids. Trimming removed 6 bases from V and 2 bases from J, with 17 bases in between.

V usage is TRBV7-3 and J usage is TRBJ2-7; D is perhaps TRBD2 (6 bases). The germline V gene has CDR1 SGHTA and CDR2 FQGTGA. The V gene lost 2 bases and the J gene lost 8 bases, with 19 bases spanning the gap. The CDR3 spans 15 residues. In DNA, the CDR3 is TGTGCCAGCAGCTTACGCGGGACTGAGACTTGGCAGCAGTACTTC. This encodes CASSLRGTETWQQYF. The variable domain in full, completed from reference TRBV7-3 and TRBJ2-7, reads GAGVSQTPSNKVTEKGKYVELRCDPISGHTALYWYRQSLGQGPEFLIYFQGTGAADDSGLPNDRFFAVRPEGSVSTLKIQRTERGDSAVYLCASSLRGTETWQQYFGPGTRLTVT.

The CDR3, as DNA: TGTGCCAGTAGGGGAGGCTACGAGCAGTACTTC. This gives the protein CASRGGYEQYF. The rearrangement joins TRBV19 to TRBJ2-7; perhaps TRBD2 as D (6 bases). This CDR3 has 11 amino acids. The V end was cut by 6 bases, the J end by 3 bases, with 6 bases between. CDR1 and CDR2 (germline): LNHDA, SQIVND (reference sequence).

This rearrangement joins TRBV7-6 to TRBJ2-3, with 7 bases lining up with TRBD2. Germline loops: CDR1 SGHVS, CDR2 FNYEAQ. This CDR3 contains 16 residues. Germline trimming cut 2 bases from V and 3 bases from J; bases unmatched to any gene: 8. Here the CDR3 reads CASSLKGGRETDTQYF. In DNA, the CDR3 is TGTGCCAGCAGCTTAAAGGGCGGGCGGGAGACAGATACGCAGTATTTT.

The chain couples TRBV4-1 to TRBJ2-1; possible D gene TRBD2, 6 bases. This CDR3 contains 17 residues. CDR1 is MGHRA and CDR2 is YSYEKL in the germline V gene. V was pared by 1 base and J by 3 bases, with 16 bases between. The CDR3 loop reads CASSQGSAGRVYNEQFF. CDR3 sequence (DNA): TGCGCCAGCAGCCAAGGGAGTGCGGGAAGGGTCTACAATGAGCAGTTCTTC.

The chain couples TRBV7-9 to TRBJ1-4; D possibly corresponds to TRBD1 (5 bases). This CDR3 is built from 16 residues. Germline V gene lookup returns CDR1 SEHNR and CDR2 FQNEAQ (reference sequence). Trimming shortened V by 5 bases and J by 5 bases, and 18 bases separated the two germline ends. CDR3 bases: TGTGCCAGCAGCGGAGGAACGGGACTGCGAAATGAAAAACTGTTTTTT. Translating gives CASSGGTGLRNEKLFF.

J is TRBJ2-1 and V is TRBV27; 12 bases are shared with TRBD2. The germline gives CDR1 MNHEY, CDR2 SMNVEV (reference sequence). Trimming cost V 3 bases and J 3 bases; bases outside gene matches: 6. The CDR3 spans 17 residues. The CDR3 protein is CASSLQTSGRLYNEQFF. Here the CDR3 DNA reads TGTGCCAGCAGTTTGCAAACTAGCGGGAGGCTCTACAATGAGCAGTTCTTC.

The V gene is TRBV5-4, the J gene TRBJ1-2; D is unclear. Germline V gene lookup returns CDR1 SGHNT and CDR2 YYREEE (reference sequence). The length of the CDR3 is 12 residues. Between the trimmed V and J ends, which lost 3 bases and 6 bases, there was a span of 9 bases. Here the CDR3 DNA reads TGTGCCAGCAGCTCGACACCGAATGGCTACACCTTC. This codes for CASSSTPNGYTF.

This chain connects TRBV25-1 to TRBJ2-1, with 12 bases identical to TRBD2. The V gene end was trimmed by 3 bases and the J gene end by 2 bases; junction bases not matched to a gene: 2. The length of the CDR3 is 16 residues. CDR1 and CDR2 from the germline V gene are MGHDK and SYGVNS. This CDR3 reads CASSDWTSGTYNEQFF. The DNA for the CDR3 is TGTGCCAGCAGTGATTGGACTAGCGGGACCTACAATGAGCAGTTCTTC.

This clone was seen only a few times. This chain joins TRBV6-5 and TRBJ1-2, with D maybe TRBD1 (5 bases). V was pared by 0 bases and J by 3 bases, with 11 bases between. This CDR3 spans 15 amino acids. Germline-derived CDR1 and CDR2 are MNHEY and SVGAGI. The CDR3 loop is CASSYSIWGDYGYTF. The CDR3 coding sequence is TGTGCCAGCAGTTACTCGATATGGGGGGACTATGGCTACACCTTC.

The chain combines TRBV6-5 with TRBJ2-1; 10 nucleotides agree with TRBD2. The CDR3 has 14 amino acids. Trimming cost V 5 bases and J 6 bases; bases outside gene matches: 4. CDR1 and CDR2 (germline): MNHEY, SVGAGI. CDR3 nucleotides: TGTGCCAGCAGTCGGACTAGCGGACGCAATGAGCAGTTCTTC. This encodes CASSRTSGRNEQFF.

The chain links TRBV4-2 to TRBJ2-1, with 9 bases identical to TRBD2. This CDR3 comprises 17 residues. Germline assignment: CDR1 LGHNA and CDR2 YNFKEQ. The V segment lost 3 bases and the J segment 7 bases; nucleotides outside the gene matches: 13. The CDR3 sequence: CASSHPVGREGRNEQFF. DNA for the CDR3: TGTGCCAGCAGCCACCCCGTCGGGCGGGAGGGCAGGAATGAGCAGTTCTTC.

The CDR3 region is CASSLMGTSGRIYEQYF. The CDR3 nucleotides read TGCGCCAGCAGCTTAATGGGGACTAGCGGGAGGATCTACGAGCAGTACTTC. V usage is TRBV5-1 and J usage is TRBJ2-7; 15 nucleotides match TRBD2. CDR1 is SGHRS, CDR2 YFSETQ, per germline. This CDR3 comprises 17 residues. V lost 2 bases and J lost 3; bases outside the gene matches: 6.

The rearrangement links TRBV5-4 to TRBJ1-3, with 8 bases identical to TRBD1. The CDR3 runs to 16 residues. Germline V gene sequence: CDR1 SGHNT, CDR2 YYREEE (reference sequence). Germline trimming cut 4 bases from V and 6 bases from J; bases unmatched to any gene: 12. CDR3 sequence reads: CASSLRTGKRENTIYF. The DNA of the CDR3 is TGTGCCAGCAGCCTAAGGACAGGGAAGAGAGAAAACACCATATATTTT.

The chain is built from TRBV2 and TRBJ2-3; 8 positions match TRBD2. V dropped 2 bases and J dropped 3; count of bases not matched to a gene: 7. Germline V gives CDR1 SNHLY, CDR2 FYNNEI. The CDR3 spans 16 residues. CDR3 in DNA: TGTGCCAGCAGTGAACCCAGCGGGAGAGGGACAGATACGCAGTATTTT. It yields the protein CASSEPSGRGTDTQYF.

The rearrangement joins TRBV28 to TRBJ1-2; 9 bases align to TRBD1. With V trimmed by 7 bases and J by 5 bases, 8 bases remained unmatched. The germline V gene encodes CDR1 MDHEN and CDR2 SYDVKM. The CDR3 consists of 14 residues. CDR3 nucleotides: TGTGCCAGCACTGCCACAGGGGGCCGATATGGCTACACCTTC. Its translation: CASTATGGRYGYTF.

The V gene is TRBV6-1, the J gene TRBJ2-7; D is possibly TRBD2 (5 bases). V was trimmed by 4 bases and J by 5 bases, leaving 15 bases between them. The CDR3 contains 14 residues. CDR1 MNHNS and CDR2 SASEGT come from the germline V gene. The CDR3 DNA sequence: TGTGCCAGCAGTGTTATGGGGTTCGGGGACGAGCAGTACTTC. The encoded protein is CASSVMGFGDEQYF.

V is TRBV5-1 and J is TRBJ1-2; D remains ambiguous. The CDR3 has 14 amino acids. The germline V gene encodes CDR1 SGHRS and CDR2 YFSETQ. The V end was cut by 3 bases, the J end by 4 bases, with 13 bases between. The CDR3 DNA is TGCGCCAGCAGCTCCGTGGTCAGCGGCTATGGCTACACCTTC. This sequence encodes CASSSVVSGYGYTF.

The rearrangement links TRBV19 to TRBJ1-4; D is perhaps TRBD1 (6 bases). With 7 bases removed from V and 5 bases from J, the gap between germline ends came to 14 bases. Germline CDR1 reads LNHDA; CDR2 reads SQIVND (reference sequence). CDR3 length: 14 residues. The CDR3 reads CASKKQGLNEKLFF. CDR3 bases: TGTGCCAGTAAAAAACAGGGCTTAAATGAAAAACTGTTTTTT.

The V call is TRBV7-6, the J call TRBJ2-1; unclear D gene. The germline V gene encodes CDR1 SGHVS and CDR2 FNYEAQ. Trimming took off 3 bases at V and 0 bases at J, with 9 bases between the two ends. This CDR3 is built from 15 residues. As DNA, the CDR3 is TGTGCCAGCAGCTTTACTTCAAGCTCCTACAATGAGCAGTTCTTC. Protein sequence: CASSFTSSSYNEQFF.

The V gene is TRBV20-1, the J gene TRBJ2-3; 7 bases map to TRBD2. This CDR3 is built from 11 residues. CDR1 DFQATT and CDR2 SNEGSKA come from the germline V gene (reference sequence). With 4 bases clipped from V and 10 bases from J, the junction kept 5 bases outside the gene matches. The CDR3: CSATRTSAQYF. In nucleotides, the CDR3 is TGCAGTGCTACTCGGACTAGTGCGCAGTATTTT.

The chain links TRBV30 to TRBJ1-5; TRBD1 aligns across 12 bases. This CDR3 spans 14 amino acids. Germline trimming cut 7 bases from V and 5 bases from J; bases unmatched to any gene: 6. Germline CDR1 and CDR2: GTSNPN and SVGIG (reference sequence). CDR3 amino acids: CALGTGGDYQPQHF. As DNA, the CDR3 is TGTGCCTTGGGGACAGGGGGCGACTATCAGCCCCAGCATTTT.